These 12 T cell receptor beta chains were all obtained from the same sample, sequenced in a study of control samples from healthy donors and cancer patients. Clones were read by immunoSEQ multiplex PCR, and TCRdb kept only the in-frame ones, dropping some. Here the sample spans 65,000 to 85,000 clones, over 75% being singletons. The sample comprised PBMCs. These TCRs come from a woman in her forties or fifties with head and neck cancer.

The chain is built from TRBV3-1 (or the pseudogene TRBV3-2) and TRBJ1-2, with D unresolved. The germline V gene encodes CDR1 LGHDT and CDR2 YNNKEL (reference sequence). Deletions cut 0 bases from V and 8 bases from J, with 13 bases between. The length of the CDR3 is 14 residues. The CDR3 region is CASSQDKGLRGYTF. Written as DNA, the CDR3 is TGTGCCAGCAGCCAAGATAAGGGTTTACGGGGCTACACCTTC.

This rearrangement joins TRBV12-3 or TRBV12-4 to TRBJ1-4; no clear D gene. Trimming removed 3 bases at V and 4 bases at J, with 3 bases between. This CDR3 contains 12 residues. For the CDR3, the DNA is TGTGCCAGCAGTTTTGTTAATGAAAAACTGTTTTTT. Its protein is CASSFVNEKLFF.

CDR3 region: CATSREMTGLGTDTQYF. The CDR3 nucleotides read TGTGCCACCAGCAGAGAGATGACAGGGCTTGGCACAGATACGCAGTATTTT. This rearrangement joins TRBV15 to TRBJ2-3; 7 nucleotides match TRBD1. The V gene end was trimmed by 0 bases and the J gene end by 1 base; junction bases not matched to a gene: 7. The CDR3 length is 17 residues. CDR1 and CDR2 (germline): LNHNV, YYDKDF (reference sequence).

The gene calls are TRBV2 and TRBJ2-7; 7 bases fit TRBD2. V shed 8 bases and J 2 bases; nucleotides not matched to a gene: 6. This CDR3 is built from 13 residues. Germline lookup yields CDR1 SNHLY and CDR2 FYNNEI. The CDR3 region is CASGLVAPYEQYF. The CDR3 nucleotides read TGTGCCAGCGGACTAGTTGCACCCTACGAGCAGTACTTC.

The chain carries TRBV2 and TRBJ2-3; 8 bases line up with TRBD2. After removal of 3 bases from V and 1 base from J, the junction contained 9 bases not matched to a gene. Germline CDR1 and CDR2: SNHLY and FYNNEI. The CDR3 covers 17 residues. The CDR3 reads CASSDQGLAVGTDTQYF. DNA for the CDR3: TGTGCCAGCAGTGACCAAGGACTAGCTGTTGGCACAGATACGCAGTATTTT.

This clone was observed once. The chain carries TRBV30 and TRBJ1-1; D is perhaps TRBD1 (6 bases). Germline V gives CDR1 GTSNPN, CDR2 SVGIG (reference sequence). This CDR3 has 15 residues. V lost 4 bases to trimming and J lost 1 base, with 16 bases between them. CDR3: CAWTLTDRQNTEAFF. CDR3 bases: TGTGCCTGGACGTTAACGGACAGACAGAACACTGAAGCTTTCTTT.

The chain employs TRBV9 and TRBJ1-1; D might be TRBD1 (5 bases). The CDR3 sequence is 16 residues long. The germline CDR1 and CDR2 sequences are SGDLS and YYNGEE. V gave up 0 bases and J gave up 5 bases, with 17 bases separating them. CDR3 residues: CASSVGFTGPKTEAFF. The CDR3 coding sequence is TGTGCCAGCAGCGTAGGGTTTACAGGCCCGAAGACTGAAGCTTTCTTT. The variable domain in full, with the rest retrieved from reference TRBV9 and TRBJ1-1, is DSGVTQTPKHLITATGQRVTLRCSPRSGDLSVYWYQQSLDQGLQFLIQYYNGEERAKGNILERFSAQQFPDLHSELNLSSLELGDSALYFCASSVGFTGPKTEAFFGQGTRLTVV.

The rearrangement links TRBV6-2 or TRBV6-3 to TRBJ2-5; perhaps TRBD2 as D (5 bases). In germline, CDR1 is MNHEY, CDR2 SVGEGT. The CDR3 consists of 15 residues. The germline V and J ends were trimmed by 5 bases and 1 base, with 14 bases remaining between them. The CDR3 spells CASSHSLAIQETQYF. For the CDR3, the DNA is TGTGCCAGCAGTCATTCCTTAGCGATCCAAGAGACCCAGTACTTC.

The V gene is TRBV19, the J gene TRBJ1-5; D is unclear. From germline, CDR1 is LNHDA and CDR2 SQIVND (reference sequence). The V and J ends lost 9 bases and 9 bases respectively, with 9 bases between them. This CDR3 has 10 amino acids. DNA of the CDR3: TGTGCCAGCGGAAATGGGCCCCAGCATTTT. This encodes CASGNGPQHF.

Here the CDR3 DNA reads TGCAGTGCTGGTCCACCGCCCCAGCATTTT. Its translation: CSAGPPPQHF. This chain links TRBV20-1 with TRBJ1-5; D is ambiguous. V was clipped by 5 bases and J by 9 bases, with 8 bases between them. Germline V gene data show CDR1 as DFQATT and CDR2 as SNEGSKA (reference sequence). CDR3 length: 10 amino acids.

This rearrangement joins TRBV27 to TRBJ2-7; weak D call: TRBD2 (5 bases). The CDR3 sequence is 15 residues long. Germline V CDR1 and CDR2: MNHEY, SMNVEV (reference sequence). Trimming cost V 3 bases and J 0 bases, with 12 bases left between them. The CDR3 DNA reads TGTGCCAGCAGTTTCGGAGGCGACCTCTCCTACGAGCAGTACTTC. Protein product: CASSFGGDLSYEQYF.

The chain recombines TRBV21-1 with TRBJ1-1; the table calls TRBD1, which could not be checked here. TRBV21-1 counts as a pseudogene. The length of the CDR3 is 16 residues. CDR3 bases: TGTGCCAGCAGCAAAAGATTACAGGGAAATCCCACTGAAGCTTTCTTT. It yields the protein CASSKRLQGNPTEAFF.